What follows are 10 T cell receptor beta chains derived from one specimen sequenced in a study of siplizumab effects on memory and regulatory T cells. Here immunoSEQ multiplex PCR was the method, and the copy in TCRdb shows in-frame clones only, minus some. The sample yields more than 85,000 clones, 85% to 95% seen once. The sample was Tregs sorted from blood. These receptors were obtained from a human donor in good health.

V usage is TRBV5-1 and J usage is TRBJ2-2; the D is unclear. V was pared by 4 bases and J by 0 bases, with 13 bases between. Germline V CDR1 and CDR2: SGHRS, YFSETQ. The CDR3 runs to 16 residues. The CDR3 here is CASSTPEKANTGELFF. CDR3 nucleotide sequence: TGCGCCAGCAGCACCCCTGAAAAAGCGAACACCGGGGAGCTGTTTTTT.

This chain links TRBV7-9 with TRBJ2-5; tentatively, D is TRBD1 (5 bases). Trimming removed 5 bases from V and 6 bases from J, with 16 bases in between. This CDR3 has 14 residues. CDR1 SEHNR and CDR2 FQNEAQ come from the germline V gene (reference sequence). In DNA, the CDR3 is TGTGCCAGCAGCGCCCACCAGGGCGTGAAGACCCAGTACTTC. This gives the protein CASSAHQGVKTQYF.

V and J are TRBV29-1 and TRBJ2-1; TRBD2 matches 15 bases. V lost 6 bases, J lost 6 bases, and 3 bases stayed unmatched. The CDR3 contains 14 residues. The germline V gene has CDR1 SQVTM and CDR2 ANQGSEA. The chain's CDR3 is CSVRTSGRANEQFF. CDR3 DNA sequence: TGCAGCGTCCGGACTAGCGGGAGGGCCAATGAGCAGTTCTTC.

This clone has just one count. The chain has TRBV28 and TRBJ2-7, with D perhaps assigned TRBD1 or TRBD2 (7 bases each). The V and J ends lost 6 bases and 0 bases respectively, with 18 bases between them. Looked up from germline, CDR1 is MDHEN and CDR2 is SYDVKM. The CDR3 runs to 16 residues. CDR3 bases: TGTGCCAGCAGGGGGGGGACAGCTTATTTCTCCTACGAGCAGTACTTC. Residues: CASRGGTAYFSYEQYF.

J is TRBJ2-4 and V is TRBV6-4; TRBD1 matches 8 bases. Germline trimming cut 4 bases from V and 8 bases from J; bases unmatched to any gene: 7. The CDR3 is 14 residues long. Germline V lookup: CDR1 MRHNA, CDR2 SNTAGT. CDR3 in amino acids: CASSAGQEGDIQYF. DNA for the CDR3: TGTGCCAGCAGTGCGGGACAGGAGGGAGACATTCAGTACTTC.

The chain carries TRBV5-8 and TRBJ1-5; no reliable D call. The CDR3 is 13 amino acids. The V end lost 6 bases, the J end lost 7 bases, and 14 bases lay between the germline ends. Germline V lookup: CDR1 SGHTS, CDR2 YDEGEE. The CDR3 region has the DNA TGTGCCAGCACCGGACTCCCGGGACAGCCCCAGCATTTT. This encodes CASTGLPGQPQHF.

This clone has a handful of counts. The J gene is TRBJ1-1, the V gene TRBV5-1, with D unresolved. Germline CDR1 and CDR2: SGHRS and YFSETQ. The V gene lost 0 bases and the J gene lost 3 bases, with 3 bases spanning the gap. The CDR3 is made up of 12 amino acids. CDR3 protein: CASSLGDTEAFF. The DNA of the CDR3 is TGCGCCAGCAGCTTGGGGGACACTGAAGCTTTCTTT.

V is TRBV7-2 and J is TRBJ2-3; 9 bases are a match to TRBD2. J was trimmed by 1 base and V by 5 bases; bases with no gene match: 4. The CDR3 has 15 residues. In germline, CDR1 is SGHTA, CDR2 FQGNSA. The CDR3 region has the DNA TGTGCCAGCAGCGCACCTAGCGGGGGCACAGATACGCAGTATTTT. This codes for CASSAPSGGTDTQYF.

The chain combines TRBV5-1 with TRBJ2-7; D might be TRBD1 or TRBD2, each matching 6 bases. The ends were cut back, 5 bases at V and 2 bases at J, with 20 bases in the middle. Germline V gene sequence: CDR1 SGHRS, CDR2 YFSETQ. There are 16 residues in the CDR3. Written as DNA, the CDR3 is TGCGCCAGCAGAAATTGGCCCATAGGGGGGACCTACGAGCAGTACTTC. This sequence encodes CASRNWPIGGTYEQYF. Complete variable domain (other parts from reference TRBV5-1 and TRBJ2-7): KAGVTQTPRYLIKTRGQQVTLSCSPISGHRSVSWYQQTPGQGLQFLFEYFSETQRNKGNFPGRFSGRQFSNSRSEMNVSTLELGDSALYLCASRNWPIGGTYEQYFGPGTRLTVT.

This clone was counted once. The CDR3 is CASRTGPLTGGYTF. CDR3 bases: TGTGCCAGCAGAACAGGGCCATTAACAGGTGGCTACACCTTC. The gene calls are TRBV27 and TRBJ1-2; weak D call: TRBD1 (6 bases). The ends were cut back, 6 bases at V and 7 bases at J, with 18 bases in the middle. CDR1 and CDR2 from the germline V gene are MNHEY and SMNVEV (reference sequence). The CDR3 covers 14 residues.